The clone carrying this T cell receptor (beta chain) appeared once. Germline CDR1 LNHDA, CDR2 SQIVND (reference sequence). V lost 5 bases to trimming and J lost 0 bases; unmatched junction nucleotides: 4. CDR3 size: 15 residues. The data derive from a study of blood T cell repertoires in COVID-19. As handled by the study authors: It was from reference gene primer amplification that nucleated cell counts were estimated. Only in-frame clones appear in the TCRdb table, and some are missing; sequencing was by immunoSEQ multiplex PCR. V and J calls and clone size come straight from that table; D and trimming were deduced from the DNA. The table lists more than 250,000 clones, about 92% of them singletons. The age range of participants was about 18 to 89 years, with residence in more than 20 US areas. Self-reported history from a screening survey and questionnaire set each donor's cohort. Two negative PCRs, clearance, or symptom resolution were required of recovered Cohort 3 donors.

The V gene is TRBV19, the J gene TRBJ2-1; TRBD1 aligns across 7 bases. The sequenced sample was PBMCs or T cells enriched from blood (not recorded which). The clonotype was recovered from a woman aged 30 to 39 who had recovered from COVID-19. The DNA of the CDR3 is TGTGCCAGTAGTCCAGGGGGAAGCTCCTACAATGAGCAGTTCTTC. Its protein is CASSPGGSSYNEQFF.